The TCR beta chain under discussion was sequenced for a study of T cell responses to AZD1222 COVID-19 vaccine. A word on this clone: Its specificity is unknown.

Study-level findings and limits: Repertoires in all cases were sampled only once the peak T cell response had passed. Spike-specific TCR breadth and depth rose after two AZD1222 doses. Donor demographics were predominantly white British with a female majority; clonal diversity may be underestimated.

Method: immunoSEQ multiplex PCR; TCRdb's copy keeps in-frame clones and lacks some. The sample shows about 130,000 clones, 92% of them seen only once. Recipients boosted at about 4 weeks or about 12 weeks are pooled. This TCR was recovered from an adult who received the AZD1222 COVID-19 vaccine. The sample was peripheral blood, taken 28 days after the second AZD1222 dose.

The CDR3 region has the DNA TGTGCCAGCAGCACCGGGACGCCGGGAGTTAAGCGAAACACCATATATTTT. Encoded protein: CASSTGTPGVKRNTIYF. The V call is TRBV5-6, the J call TRBJ1-3, with a possible D match to TRBD1 (5 bases). Trimming removed 4 bases from V and 5 bases from J, with 22 bases in between. From germline, CDR1 is SGHDT and CDR2 YYEEEE. The CDR3 is 17 amino acids. Drawing the rest from reference TRBV5-6 and TRBJ1-3, the complete variable domain is DAGVTQSPTHLIKTRGQQVTLRCSPKSGHDTVSWYQQALGQGPQFIFQYYEEEERQRGNFPDRFSGHQFPNYSSELNVNALLLGDSALYLCASSTGTPGVKRNTIYFGEGSWLTVV.